Listed below are T cell receptor beta chains from one sample, sequenced in a study of response to subunit inactivated influenza vaccine. TCRdb re-called the RT-PCR reads through MiXCR, storing one row per CDR3 protein. The sample carries about 620,000 distinct CDR3 sequences, over 9.5% recorded once. Specimen: PBMCs from blood, collected on the day of vaccination. The source of these receptors is a man aged 45-65 years who received an inactivated influenza vaccine. CDR3s leave out the opening cysteine and the closing phenylalanine or tryptophan.

v_gene	CDR3aa
TRBV10-3	ATEFTRMDTQY
TRBV20-1	SVPMWTSIDTQY
TRBV6-1	ASSVTGPDTEAF
TRBV28	ASRTGWSYEQY
TRBV7-3	ASSLKGGGNRGEQF
TRBV5-6	ASSLANVPNEQY
TRBV6-2/TRBV6-3	ASSVGTPEAF
TRBV2	ASTTSRFYNSPLH
TRBV12-3/TRBV12-4	ASSFRTSGSTDTQY
TRBV5-1	ASSATENTEAF
TRBV6-2/TRBV6-3	ASSNPFAGVADTQY
TRBV3-1	ASSPGGGGANVLT
TRBV4-3	ASSQDAGRGNIQY
TRBV20-1	SATGTSGIEQY
TRBV19	ASSDRDTYTDTQY
TRBV12-3/TRBV12-4	ASSLRRWEQF
TRBV7-2	ASMTGRWTGELF
TRBV7-8	ASSSREETADTQY
TRBV28	ASSLYRANEQF
TRBV5-1	ASSWRGGSDTQY
TRBV20-1	CASPQRTSGRGEQY
TRBV7-3	ASSLKSRRGYSAGANVLT
TRBV30	AWRQGAGELF
TRBV7-2	ASSLGGFDDTQY
TRBV29-1	SGRAGGTQY
TRBV6-1	ASSVPGRSTDTQY
TRBV7-2	ASRRQPFSTDTQY
TRBV20-1	CARDPGGTSTDTQY
TRBV4-3	ASSQDLSGLDEKLF
TRBV20-1	SANTRTGAGETQY
TRBV3-1	ASSHPWTTEYNEQF
TRBV10-3	AIKSGDTEAF
TRBV6-2/TRBV6-3	ASSYSNLHEQY
TRBV10-3	AISEGTSGWNEQF
TRBV5-1	ASSFDWRGGYEQY
TRBV15	ATSREGGSKEAF
TRBV29-1	SVETGGTGTKNIQY
TRBV9	ASSPGLEKLF
TRBV5-1	ASSAQTLGEQY
TRBV18	ASSPPPGAGQETQY
TRBV4-1	ASSQEGDRYNEQF